This TCR beta chain stems from a study of blood T cell repertoires in COVID-19. Study-level information: T cells, B-cell-depleted T cells, or PBMCs supplied cDNA or gDNA.

This CDR3 is built from 13 residues. V was clipped by 1 base and J by 6 bases, with 10 bases between them. The V gene's germline CDR1 is SGHDN and CDR2 FVKESK. Method: immunoSEQ multiplex PCR; TCRdb's copy keeps in-frame clones and lacks some. The sample consists of around 200,000 clones, 85% to 90% of them appearing once. The V gene is TRBV14, the J gene TRBJ2-7; D unclear. The sample was PBMCs or T cells enriched from blood (not recorded which). This clonotype was sampled from a man younger than 40 who had recovered from COVID-19. In nucleotides, the CDR3 is TGTGCCAGCAGCCAAGGGGTCTCAGGCGAGCAGTACTTC. Translating gives CASSQGVSGEQYF. Based on the CDR3 plus reference TRBV14 and TRBJ2-7, the full variable domain is EAGVTQFPSHSVIEKGQTVTLRCDPISGHDNLYWYRRVMGKEIKFLLHFVKESKQDESGMPNNRFLAERTGGTYSTLKVQPAELEDSGVYFCASSQGVSGEQYFGPGTRLTVT.